The TCR beta chain under discussion was sequenced for a study of T cell repertoires in cytomegalovirus infection. Overall study: Newly reported HLA-C-restricted and thoroughly characterized HLA-B-restricted CMV epitopes were employed.

Whole-study findings and limits: The ex vivo response was dominated by HLA-C-restricted CMV-specific TCR beta clonotypes.

Each CDR3 protein is one row after TCRdb ran MiXCR on the reads. Of roughly 34,000 distinct CDR3 sequences in the sample, over 50% were seen once. This CDR3 is built from 15 residues. The V gene's germline CDR1 is SNHLY and CDR2 FYNNEI. Deletions cut 2 bases from V and 2 bases from J, with 9 bases between. Worth noting for this clonotype: Its antigen is unidentified.

The V gene is TRBV2, the J gene TRBJ1-4, with a possible D match to TRBD1 (6 bases). The sequence derives from a human donor in good health (CMV status not recorded). Some clones in this sample may be carry-over from other donors' samples. The sample in question was CD8+ T cells from cultured PBMCs, obtained from culture after CMV antigen stimulation. The CDR3 nucleotides are TGTGCCAGCAGTGAAACGGGGGGCACTAATGAAAAACTGTTTTTT. Translated: CASSETGGTNEKLFF.